The T cell receptor (beta chain) under discussion was sequenced for a study of cytomegalovirus exposure and HLA in healthy donors. The CDR3 contains 15 residues. The V and J ends lost 4 bases and 3 bases respectively, with 13 bases between them. Germline V lookup: CDR1 MNHEY, CDR2 SMNVEV (reference sequence). The PCR contained 60 Vbeta and 13 Jbeta primers. Data came from immunoSEQ multiplex PCR; TCRdb stores just in-frame clones and leaves some out. The profile covers roughly 100,000 clones, with around 77% appearing a single time and 9.6% taken by the ten largest. Sample: PBMCs. The source of this sequence is a male donor in good health and CMV-seropositive. V gene TRBV27 combines with J gene TRBJ2-1, with D possibly matching TRBD1 (6 bases). CDR3: CASSYWGLGYNEQFF. Written as DNA, the CDR3 is TGTGCCAGCAGTTACTGGGGGCTCGGCTACAATGAGCAGTTCTTC.